This TCR beta chain was sequenced during a study of cytotoxic CD8 clonotypes in ibrutinib-treated CLL. About the study: By median roughly 74 months, around twelve had progressed and about 15 stayed remitted; responses had been 2 complete and around 24 partial. Samples had a mean of approximately 260,000 productive templates and 85,000 to 100,000 productive rearrangements. The study's findings and limits: The study sampled sustained-remission and progressing patients at different times.

This clone was seen only once. Its target is not known. The table came from immunoSEQ multiplex PCR; TCRdb's copy has only in-frame clones and leaves some out. The data contain tens of thousands of clones, more than 70% of them seen just once; the ten biggest clones take up 7.5% to 8%. Unmatched junction bases numbered 13, after V lost 5 bases and J lost 7 bases. CDR3 length: 15 amino acids. The V gene's germline CDR1 is SGHAT and CDR2 FQNNGV. Sequenced material: PBMCs, taken at disease progression, from a patient treated with ibrutinib. The receptor comes from a human donor with chronic lymphocytic leukemia. V and J are TRBV11-2 and TRBJ2-5, with 7 bases identical to TRBD1. Here the CDR3 reads CASSKQTGPPGTQYF. The CDR3 DNA is TGTGCCAGCAGCAAGCAGACAGGGCCCCCGGGGACCCAGTACTTC.